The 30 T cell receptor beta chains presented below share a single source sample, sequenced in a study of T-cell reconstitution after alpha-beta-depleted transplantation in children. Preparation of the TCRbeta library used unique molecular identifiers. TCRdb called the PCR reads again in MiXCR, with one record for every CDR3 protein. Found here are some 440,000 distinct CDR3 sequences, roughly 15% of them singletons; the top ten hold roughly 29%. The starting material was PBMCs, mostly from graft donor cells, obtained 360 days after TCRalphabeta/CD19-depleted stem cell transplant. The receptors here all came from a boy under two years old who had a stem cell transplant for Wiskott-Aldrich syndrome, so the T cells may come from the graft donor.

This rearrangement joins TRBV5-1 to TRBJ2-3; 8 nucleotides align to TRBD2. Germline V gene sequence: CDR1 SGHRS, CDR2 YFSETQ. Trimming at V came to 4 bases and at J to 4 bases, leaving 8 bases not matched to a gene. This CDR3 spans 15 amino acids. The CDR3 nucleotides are TGCGCCAGCAGCGCCGGGACTAGATGGTCAGATACGCAGTATTTT. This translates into CASSAGTRWSDTQYF. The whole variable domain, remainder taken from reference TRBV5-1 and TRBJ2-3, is KAGVTQTPRYLIKTRGQQVTLSCSPISGHRSVSWYQQTPGQGLQFLFEYFSETQRNKGNFPGRFSGRQFSNSRSEMNVSTLELGDSALYLCASSAGTRWSDTQYFGPGTRLTVL.

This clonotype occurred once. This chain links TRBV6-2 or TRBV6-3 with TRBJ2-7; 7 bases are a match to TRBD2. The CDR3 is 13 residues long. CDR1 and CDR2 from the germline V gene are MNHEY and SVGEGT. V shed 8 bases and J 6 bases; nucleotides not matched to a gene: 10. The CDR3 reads CASWKSGGSEQYF. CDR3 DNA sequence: TGTGCCAGCTGGAAATCGGGGGGTAGCGAGCAGTACTTC.

CDR3 in amino acids: CASSFQGAYNEQFF. The CDR3 DNA is TGTGCCAGCAGCTTCCAGGGGGCCTACAATGAGCAGTTCTTC. The chain carries TRBV5-8 and TRBJ2-1, with TRBD1 matching 7 bases. J lost 2 bases, V lost 2 bases, and 1 base had no gene match. The germline V gene has CDR1 SGHTS and CDR2 YDEGEE. CDR3 length equals 14 residues.

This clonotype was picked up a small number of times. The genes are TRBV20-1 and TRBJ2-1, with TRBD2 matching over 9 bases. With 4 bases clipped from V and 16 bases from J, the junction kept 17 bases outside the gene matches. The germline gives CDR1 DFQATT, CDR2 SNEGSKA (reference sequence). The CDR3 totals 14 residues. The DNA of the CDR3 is TGCAGTGCTACCGGGACCAGCGGGAGGAAAAGATATTTCTTC. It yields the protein CSATGTSGRKRYFF.

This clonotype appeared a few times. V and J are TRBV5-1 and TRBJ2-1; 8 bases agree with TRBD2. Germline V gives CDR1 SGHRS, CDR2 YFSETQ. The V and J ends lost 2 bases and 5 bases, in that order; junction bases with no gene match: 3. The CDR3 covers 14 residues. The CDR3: CASSLLADDNEQFF. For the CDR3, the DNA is TGCGCCAGCAGCTTACTAGCGGACGACAATGAGCAGTTCTTC.

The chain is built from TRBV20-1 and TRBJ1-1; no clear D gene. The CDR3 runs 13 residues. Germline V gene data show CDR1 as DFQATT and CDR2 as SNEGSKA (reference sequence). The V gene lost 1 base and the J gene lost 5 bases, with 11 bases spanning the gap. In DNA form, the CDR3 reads TGCAGTGCTAGAGTGACCTGGGCTACTGAAGCTTTCTTT. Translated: CSARVTWATEAFF.

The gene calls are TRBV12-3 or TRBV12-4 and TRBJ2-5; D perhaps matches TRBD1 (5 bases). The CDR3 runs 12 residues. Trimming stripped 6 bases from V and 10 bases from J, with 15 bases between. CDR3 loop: CASRGALLDQYF. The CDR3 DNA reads TGTGCCAGCAGAGGGGCCCTACTGGACCAGTACTTC.

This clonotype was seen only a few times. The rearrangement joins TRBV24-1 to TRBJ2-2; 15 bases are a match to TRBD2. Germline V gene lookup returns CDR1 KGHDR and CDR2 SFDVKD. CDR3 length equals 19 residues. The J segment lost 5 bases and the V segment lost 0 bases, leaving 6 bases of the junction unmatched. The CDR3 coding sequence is TGTGCCACCAGTGATTTGAGGACTAGCGGGAGGGCGGGGACCGGGGAGCTGTTTTTT. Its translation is CATSDLRTSGRAGTGELFF.

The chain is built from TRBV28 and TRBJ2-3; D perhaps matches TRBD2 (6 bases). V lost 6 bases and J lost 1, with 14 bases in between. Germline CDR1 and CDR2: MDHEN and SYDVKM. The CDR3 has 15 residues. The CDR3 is CASSLGGARTDTQYF. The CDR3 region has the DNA TGTGCCAGCAGCCTGGGGGGTGCCCGCACAGATACGCAGTATTTT.

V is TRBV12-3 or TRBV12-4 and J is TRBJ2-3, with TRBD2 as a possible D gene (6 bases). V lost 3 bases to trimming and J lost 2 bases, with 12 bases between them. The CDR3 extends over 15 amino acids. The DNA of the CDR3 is TGTGCCAGCAGTTTGATTAGCGGCCCCACAGATACGCAGTATTTT. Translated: CASSLISGPTDTQYF.

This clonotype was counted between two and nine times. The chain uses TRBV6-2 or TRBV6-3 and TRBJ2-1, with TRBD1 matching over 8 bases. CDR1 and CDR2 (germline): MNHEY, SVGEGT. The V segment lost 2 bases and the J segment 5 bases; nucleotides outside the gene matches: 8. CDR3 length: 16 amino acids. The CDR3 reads CASSYIQGAWNNEQFF. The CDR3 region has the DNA TGTGCCAGCAGTTACATCCAGGGGGCATGGAACAATGAGCAGTTCTTC.

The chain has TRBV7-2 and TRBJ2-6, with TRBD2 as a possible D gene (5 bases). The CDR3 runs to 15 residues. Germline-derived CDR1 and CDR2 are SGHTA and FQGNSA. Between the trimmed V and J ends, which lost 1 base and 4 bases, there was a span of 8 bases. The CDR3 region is CASSLGGEGANVLTF. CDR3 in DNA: TGTGCCAGCAGCTTAGGGGGAGAAGGGGCCAACGTCCTGACTTTC. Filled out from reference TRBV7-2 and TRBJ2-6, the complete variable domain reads GAGVSQSPSNKVTEKGKDVELRCDPISGHTALYWYRQSLGQGLEFLIYFQGNSAPDKSGLPSDRFSAERTGGSVSTLTIQRTQQEDSAVYLCASSLGGEGANVLTFGAGSRLTVL.

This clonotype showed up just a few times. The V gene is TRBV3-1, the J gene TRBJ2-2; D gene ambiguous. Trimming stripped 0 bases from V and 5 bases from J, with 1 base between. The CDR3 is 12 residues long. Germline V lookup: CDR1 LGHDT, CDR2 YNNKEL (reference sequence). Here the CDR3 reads CASSQETGELFF. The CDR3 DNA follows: TGTGCCAGCAGCCAAGAAACCGGGGAGCTGTTTTTT.

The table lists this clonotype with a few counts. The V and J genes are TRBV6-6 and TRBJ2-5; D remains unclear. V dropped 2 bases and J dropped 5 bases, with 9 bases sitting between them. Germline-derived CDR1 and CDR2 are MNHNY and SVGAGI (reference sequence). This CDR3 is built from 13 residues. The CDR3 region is CASSYRVWETQYF. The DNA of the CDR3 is TGTGCCAGCAGTTACAGGGTATGGGAGACCCAGTACTTC.

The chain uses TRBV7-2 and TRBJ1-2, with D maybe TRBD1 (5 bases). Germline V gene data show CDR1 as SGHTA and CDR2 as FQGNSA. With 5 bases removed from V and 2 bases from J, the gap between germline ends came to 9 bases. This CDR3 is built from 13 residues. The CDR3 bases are TGTGCCAGCAGCCACGGACACAACTATGGCTACACCTTC. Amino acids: CASSHGHNYGYTF.

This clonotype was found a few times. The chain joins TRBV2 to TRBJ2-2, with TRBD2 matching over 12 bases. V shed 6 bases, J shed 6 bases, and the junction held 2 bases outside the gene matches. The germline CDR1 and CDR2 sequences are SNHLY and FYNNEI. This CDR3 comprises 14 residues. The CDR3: CASRGLAGPGELFF. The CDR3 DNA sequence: TGTGCCAGCAGAGGACTAGCGGGACCCGGGGAGCTGTTTTTT.

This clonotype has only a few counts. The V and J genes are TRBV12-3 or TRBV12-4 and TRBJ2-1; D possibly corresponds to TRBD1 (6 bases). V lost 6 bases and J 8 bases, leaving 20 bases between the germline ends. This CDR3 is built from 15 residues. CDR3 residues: CASSPTRGRVYEQFF. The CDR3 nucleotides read TGTGCCAGCAGCCCAACCAGGGGACGGGTATATGAGCAGTTCTTC.

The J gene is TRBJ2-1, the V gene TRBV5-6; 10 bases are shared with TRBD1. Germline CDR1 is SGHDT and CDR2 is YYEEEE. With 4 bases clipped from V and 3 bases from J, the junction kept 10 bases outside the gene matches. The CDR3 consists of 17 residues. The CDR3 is CASSLLGTGVGYNEQFF. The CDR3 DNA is TGTGCCAGCAGCCTCCTGGGGACAGGGGTCGGCTACAATGAGCAGTTCTTC.

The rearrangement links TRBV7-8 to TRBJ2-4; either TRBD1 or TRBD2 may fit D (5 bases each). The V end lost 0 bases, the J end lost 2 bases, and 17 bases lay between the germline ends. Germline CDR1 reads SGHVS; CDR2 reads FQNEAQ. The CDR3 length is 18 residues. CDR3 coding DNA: TGTGCCAGCAGCTTAGCCAGCCAGGGTCGAGGGCCCAAAAACATTCAGTACTTC. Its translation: CASSLASQGRGPKNIQYF.

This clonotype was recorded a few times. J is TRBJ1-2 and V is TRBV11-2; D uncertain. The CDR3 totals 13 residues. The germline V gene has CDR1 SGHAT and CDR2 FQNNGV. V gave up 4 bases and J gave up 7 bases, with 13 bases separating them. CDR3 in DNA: TGTGCCAGCAGCTCTTTTTCCTGGGGTGGCTACACCTTC. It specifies CASSSFSWGGYTF. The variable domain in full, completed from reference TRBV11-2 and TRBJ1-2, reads EAGVAQSPRYKIIEKRQSVAFWCNPISGHATLYWYQQILGQGPKLLIQFQNNGVVDDSQLPKDRFSAERLKGVDSTLKIQPAKLEDSAVYLCASSSFSWGGYTFGSGTRLTVV.

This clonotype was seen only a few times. In DNA form, the CDR3 reads TGCGCCAGCAGCTTGCGGACTAGCGGGAGAACAGATACGCAGTATTTT. Its protein is CASSLRTSGRTDTQYF. The gene calls are TRBV5-1 and TRBJ2-3; 13 bases agree with TRBD2. With V trimmed by 1 base and J by 3 bases, 2 bases remained unmatched. Per the germline V gene, CDR1 is SGHRS and CDR2 is YFSETQ. This CDR3 has 16 residues.

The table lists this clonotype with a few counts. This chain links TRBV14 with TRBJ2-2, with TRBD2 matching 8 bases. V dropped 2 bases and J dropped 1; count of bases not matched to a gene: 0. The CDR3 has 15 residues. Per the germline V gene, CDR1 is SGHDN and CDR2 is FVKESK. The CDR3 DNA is TGTGCCAGCAGCCAAAGCGGGAGGAACACCGGGGAGCTGTTTTTT. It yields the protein CASSQSGRNTGELFF.

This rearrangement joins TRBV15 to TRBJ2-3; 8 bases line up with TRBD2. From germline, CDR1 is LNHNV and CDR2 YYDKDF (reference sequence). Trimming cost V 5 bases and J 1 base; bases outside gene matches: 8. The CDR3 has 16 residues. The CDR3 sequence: CATSRDPGGRTDTQYF. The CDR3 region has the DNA TGTGCCACCAGCCGGGATCCGGGGGGGCGCACAGATACGCAGTATTTT. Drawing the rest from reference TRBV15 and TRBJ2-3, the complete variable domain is DAMVIQNPRYQVTQFGKPVTLSCSQTLNHNVMYWYQQKSSQAPKLLFHYYDKDFNNEADTPDNFQSRRPNTSFCFLDIRSPGLGDTAMYLCATSRDPGGRTDTQYFGPGTRLTVL.

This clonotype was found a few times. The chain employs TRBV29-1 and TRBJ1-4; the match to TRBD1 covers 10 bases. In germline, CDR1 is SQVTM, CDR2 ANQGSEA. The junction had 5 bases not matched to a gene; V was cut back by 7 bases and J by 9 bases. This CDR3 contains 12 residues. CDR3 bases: TGCAGCGCCGTCGACAGGGGGCAAAAACTGTTTTTT. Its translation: CSAVDRGQKLFF.

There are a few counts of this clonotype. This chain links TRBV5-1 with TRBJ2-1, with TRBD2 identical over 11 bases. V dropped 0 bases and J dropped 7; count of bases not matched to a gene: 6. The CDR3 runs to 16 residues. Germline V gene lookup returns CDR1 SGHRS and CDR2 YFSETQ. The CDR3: CASSLGSGGVRNEQFF. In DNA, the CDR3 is TGCGCCAGCAGCTTGGGTAGCGGGGGGGTAAGAAATGAGCAGTTCTTC.

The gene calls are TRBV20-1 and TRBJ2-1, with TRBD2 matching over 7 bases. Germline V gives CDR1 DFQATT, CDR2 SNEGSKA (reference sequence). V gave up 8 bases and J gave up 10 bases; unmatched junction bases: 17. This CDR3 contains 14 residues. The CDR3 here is CSHARGRKSAEQFF. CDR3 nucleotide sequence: TGCAGTCACGCGCGGGGGAGGAAGAGCGCGGAGCAGTTCTTC.

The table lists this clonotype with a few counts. This CDR3 reads CASSEVELADQLSYNEQFF. CDR3 nucleotide sequence: TGTGCCAGCAGTGAGGTGGAACTAGCGGACCAACTCTCCTACAATGAGCAGTTCTTC. The gene calls are TRBV6-1 and TRBJ2-1, with 8 bases that match TRBD2. V shed 3 bases and J 0 bases; nucleotides not matched to a gene: 13. Germline V gene lookup returns CDR1 MNHNS and CDR2 SASEGT. The CDR3 has 19 residues.

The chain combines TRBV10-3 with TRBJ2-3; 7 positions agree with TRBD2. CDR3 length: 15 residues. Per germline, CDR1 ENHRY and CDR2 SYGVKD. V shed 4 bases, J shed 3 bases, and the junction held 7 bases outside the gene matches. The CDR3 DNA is TGTGCCATCAGTGGCCTGCGGGGGAGTACAGATACGCAGTATTTT. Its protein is CAISGLRGSTDTQYF.

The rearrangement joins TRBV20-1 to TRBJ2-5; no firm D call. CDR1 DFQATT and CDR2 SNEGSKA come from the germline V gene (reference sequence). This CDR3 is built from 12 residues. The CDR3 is CSVRQGQETQYF. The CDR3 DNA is TGCAGCGTTAGACAAGGACAAGAGACCCAGTACTTC.

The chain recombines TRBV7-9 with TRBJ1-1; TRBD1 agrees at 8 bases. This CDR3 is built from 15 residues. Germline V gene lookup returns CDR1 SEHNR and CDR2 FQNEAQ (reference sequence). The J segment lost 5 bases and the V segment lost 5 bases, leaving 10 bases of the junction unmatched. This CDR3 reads CASSPTRTGRTEAFF. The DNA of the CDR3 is TGTGCCAGCAGCCCTACAAGGACAGGGCGGACTGAAGCTTTCTTT.